This TCR beta chain appears in the sequencing data of a study of blood T cell repertoires in COVID-19. The CDR3 extends over 13 amino acids. Germline values: CDR1 MNHEY, CDR2 SVGAGI. V was trimmed by 6 bases and J by 5 bases, leaving 13 bases between them. Sequencing used immunoSEQ multiplex PCR; TCRdb keeps in-frame clones, though not all of them. The table includes some 42,000 clones, around 91% detected once. The sample taken for sequencing was peripheral blood. This clonotype originated in a man aged 50-60 years with active COVID-19. The chain recombines TRBV6-5 with TRBJ2-5; weak D call: TRBD2 (6 bases). CDR3 region: CASRRLVAETQYF. For the CDR3, the DNA is TGTGCCAGCAGAAGACTAGTTGCGGAGACCCAGTACTTC.